Following are 28 T cell receptor beta chains from one sample sequenced in a study of chemoradiotherapy in HPV16-positive cancers. TCRdb's copy holds only in-frame clones and misses some; the assay was immunoSEQ multiplex PCR. The repertoire has around 3,900 clones, about 91% of them found once; the top ten carry 4% to 5%. The sequences come from tumor tissue, collected from a patient who underwent chemoradiotherapy. The receptors come from a human donor with HPV-associated anogenital cancer.

The V and J genes are TRBV30 and TRBJ1-6, with no clear D. The CDR3 extends over 15 amino acids. The V end lost 3 bases, the J end lost 8 bases, and 17 bases lay between the germline ends. Germline V gene sequence: CDR1 GTSNPN, CDR2 SVGIG (reference sequence). CDR3 DNA: TGTGCCTGGAGGCCAGAGGTAGGCGACTATTCACCCCTCCACTTT. It translates to CAWRPEVGDYSPLHF.

DNA for the CDR3: TGTGCCACCAGCGGGTACAGGGGCTACAATTCACCCCTCCACTTT. It encodes CATSGYRGYNSPLHF. This chain uses TRBV15 with TRBJ1-6, with 7 bases identical to TRBD1. Germline V gene lookup returns CDR1 LNHNV and CDR2 YYDKDF (reference sequence). V dropped 5 bases and J dropped 7; count of bases not matched to a gene: 8. The CDR3 totals 15 residues.

This chain uses TRBV20-1 with TRBJ1-3, with D uncertain. CDR1 is DFQATT, CDR2 SNEGSKA, per germline (reference sequence). Trimming cost V 7 bases and J 4 bases, with 8 bases left between them. This CDR3 has 11 amino acids. Here the CDR3 reads CSVSAGNTIYF. CDR3 in DNA: TGCAGTGTTTCGGCAGGAAACACCATATATTTT.

CDR3 sequence: CASSWRTTGELFF. The DNA for the CDR3 is TGTGCCAGCAGCTGGAGGACCACCGGGGAGCTGTTTTTT. This chain joins TRBV7-3 and TRBJ2-2, with D tentatively TRBD2 (5 bases). CDR1 SGHTA and CDR2 FQGTGA come from the germline V gene. The CDR3 has 13 amino acids. Deletions cut 4 bases from V and 4 bases from J, with 7 bases between.

The chain is built from TRBV6-1 and TRBJ2-1, with 9 bases fitting TRBD2. The V segment lost 4 bases and the J segment 13 bases; nucleotides outside the gene matches: 5. The CDR3 length is 12 residues. Germline V gene sequence: CDR1 MNHNS, CDR2 SASEGT. This CDR3 reads CASSGASGVQFF. DNA for the CDR3: TGTGCCAGCAGTGGGGCTAGCGGGGTTCAGTTCTTC.

A single count supports this clone. The rearrangement joins TRBV7-6 to TRBJ2-7, with 8 bases lining up with TRBD1. There are 16 residues in the CDR3. V gave up 1 base and J gave up 5 bases; unmatched junction bases: 10. Per germline, CDR1 SGHVS and CDR2 FNYEAQ. The CDR3 DNA sequence: TGTGCCAGCAGCTTAGGCAGTCCAGGGGGCAAGAACGAGCAGTACTTC. Translation gives CASSLGSPGGKNEQYF. Full variable domain (remainder filled in from reference TRBV7-6 and TRBJ2-7): GAGVSQSPRYKVTKRGQDVALRCDPISGHVSLYWYRQALGQGPEFLTYFNYEAQQDKSGLPNDRFSAERPEGSISTLTIQRTEQRDSAMYRCASSLGSPGGKNEQYFGPGTRLTVT.

This clone has just a few counts. This rearrangement joins TRBV9 to TRBJ1-4; TRBD1 matches 9 bases. J gave up 8 bases and V 3 bases, and 8 bases lay outside the gene matches. The CDR3 runs 15 residues. From germline, CDR1 is SGDLS and CDR2 YYNGEE. Here the CDR3 reads CASSATGGMGEKLFF. The CDR3, as DNA: TGTGCCAGCAGCGCGACAGGGGGAATGGGAGAAAAACTGTTTTTT.

The chain has TRBV29-1 and TRBJ2-7, with D tentatively TRBD2 (6 bases). The CDR3 consists of 16 residues. The germline V gene encodes CDR1 SQVTM and CDR2 ANQGSEA. V was pared by 7 bases and J by 1 base, with 23 bases between. CDR3 sequence: CSARGPSGTYSYEQYF. As DNA, the CDR3 is TGCAGCGCCCGGGGACCATCCGGGACTTATTCCTACGAGCAGTACTTC.

This sequence joins TRBV6-6 and TRBJ1-4; D gene uncertain. Trimming shortened V by 2 bases and J by 0 bases, and 4 bases separated the two germline ends. In germline, CDR1 is MNHNY, CDR2 SVGAGI (reference sequence). The CDR3 is made up of 14 amino acids. The CDR3 spells CASSYPATNEKLFF. In DNA, the CDR3 is TGTGCCAGCAGTTACCCGGCAACTAATGAAAAACTGTTTTTT.

This chain uses TRBV12-5 with TRBJ1-5, with D possibly being TRBD1 (6 bases). Germline V gives CDR1 LGHNT, CDR2 FRNRAP. This CDR3 comprises 16 residues. The V gene lost 4 bases and the J gene lost 11 bases, with 24 bases spanning the gap. In DNA, the CDR3 is TGTGCTAGTGGTTCCCTCCAGACAGGCCCGGAGTTGACCCAGCATTTT. This gives the protein CASGSLQTGPELTQHF. Combining the CDR3 with reference TRBV12-5 and TRBJ1-5 gives the whole variable domain DARVTQTPRHKVTEMGQEVTMRCQPILGHNTVFWYRQTMMQGLELLAYFRNRAPLDDSGMPKDRFSAEMPDATLATLKIQPSEPRDSAVYFCASGSLQTGPELTQHFGDGTRLSIL.

The chain couples TRBV9 to TRBJ2-7, with 10 positions matching TRBD2. The trim removed 4 bases at V and 10 bases at J, leaving 11 bases unmatched. Germline CDR1 and CDR2: SGDLS and YYNGEE. The CDR3 extends over 14 amino acids. The CDR3, as DNA: TGTGCCAGCAGCTCCAATTCAGCGGGAGGGCGTCAGTACTTC. Translation: CASSSNSAGGRQYF.

This chain links TRBV6-1 with TRBJ1-5; a possible D gene is TRBD1 (6 bases). Germline CDR1 reads MNHNS; CDR2 reads SASEGT. The CDR3 covers 15 residues. Between the trimmed V and J ends, which lost 7 bases and 4 bases, there was a span of 17 bases. The CDR3 nucleotides are TGTGCCAGCACCATAAAACAGGGAGGAAATCAGCCCCAGCATTTT. It translates to CASTIKQGGNQPQHF.

This chain connects TRBV5-1 to TRBJ1-1; no clear D. Trimming took 0 bases from V and 2 from J, leaving 17 bases between them. Germline lookup yields CDR1 SGHRS and CDR2 YFSETQ. CDR3 length: 17 residues. The CDR3 here is CASSLGYAAQGNTEAFF. In DNA form, the CDR3 reads TGCGCCAGCAGCTTGGGTTATGCAGCCCAAGGAAACACTGAAGCTTTCTTT.

In its sample, this clone was seen once. CDR3 coding DNA: TGTGCCTGGAGTGTCGGGTACTCTGGAAACACCATATATTTT. It translates to CAWSVGYSGNTIYF. This rearrangement joins TRBV30 to TRBJ1-3; no clear D. V was clipped by 0 bases and J by 0 bases, with 6 bases between them. The CDR3 consists of 14 residues. Per the germline V gene, CDR1 is GTSNPN and CDR2 is SVGIG (reference sequence). The full variable domain, with the rest looked up from reference TRBV30 and TRBJ1-3, is SQTIHQWPATLVQPVGSPLSLECTVEGTSNPNLYWYRQAAGRGLQLLFYSVGIGQISSEVPQNLSASRPQDRQFILSSKKLLLSDSGFYLCAWSVGYSGNTIYFGEGSWLTVV.

The V call is TRBV18, the J call TRBJ1-1; D call uncertain. The germline CDR1 and CDR2 sequences are KGHSH and LQKENI. CDR3 length: 15 residues. V was pared by 3 bases and J by 2 bases, with 13 bases between. In DNA form, the CDR3 reads TGTGCCAGCTCACCCCGGTATGGAGAAAACACTGAAGCTTTCTTT. It codes for CASSPRYGENTEAFF.

A word on this clone: This specimen includes other DNA sequences encoding the same CDR3. The V gene is TRBV6-5, the J gene TRBJ2-7; D is perhaps TRBD1 (5 bases). Germline V gives CDR1 MNHEY, CDR2 SVGAGI. V was pared by 0 bases and J by 5 bases, with 14 bases between. CDR3 length equals 15 residues. Here the CDR3 reads CASSYSPDSLNEQYF. The CDR3 DNA reads TGTGCCAGCAGTTACTCACCTGACAGCCTTAACGAGCAGTACTTC.

V gene TRBV14 combines with J gene TRBJ1-1; D call uncertain. This CDR3 has 16 amino acids. Between the trimmed V and J ends, which lost 0 bases and 0 bases, there was a span of 11 bases. Germline-derived CDR1 and CDR2 are SGHDN and FVKESK. CDR3 sequence: CASSQDLGRMNTEAFF. In nucleotides, the CDR3 is TGTGCCAGCAGCCAAGATCTGGGCAGAATGAACACTGAAGCTTTCTTT. The full variable domain, rest sourced from reference TRBV14 and TRBJ1-1, is EAGVTQFPSHSVIEKGQTVTLRCDPISGHDNLYWYRRVMGKEIKFLLHFVKESKQDESGMPNNRFLAERTGGTYSTLKVQPAELEDSGVYFCASSQDLGRMNTEAFFGQGTRLTVV.

CDR3 amino acids: CASSIAGKQFF. The CDR3 DNA is TGTGCCAGCAGTATAGCGGGGAAGCAGTTCTTC. V and J are TRBV6-6 and TRBJ2-1; 8 nucleotides match TRBD2. CDR3 length equals 11 residues. The J segment lost 11 bases and the V segment lost 5 bases, leaving 2 bases of the junction unmatched. Germline V gene data show CDR1 as MNHNY and CDR2 as SVGAGI (reference sequence).

The CDR3 DNA follows: TGCGCCAGCAGTCGGACAGGGGGTTCTGGGGCCAACGTCCTGACTTTC. Its protein product is CASSRTGGSGANVLTF. This chain links TRBV5-1 with TRBJ2-6; 10 bases are a match to TRBD1. The CDR3 loop spans 16 amino acids. The ends lost 5 bases at V and 1 base at J; junction bases unmatched: 3. Germline CDR1 SGHRS, CDR2 YFSETQ.

The chain is built from TRBV30 and TRBJ2-5; 9 bases fit TRBD1. Trimming took 0 bases from V and 7 from J; bases not matched to a gene: 6. The germline CDR1 and CDR2 sequences are GTSNPN and SVGIG (reference sequence). The CDR3 is 14 residues long. Here the CDR3 DNA reads TGTGCCTGGAGTGTGGGACAGGGCCTGGGGACCCAGTACTTC. Its protein is CAWSVGQGLGTQYF.

Note on this clone: Other DNA sequences in this specimen translate into the identical CDR3. The J gene is TRBJ2-7, the V gene TRBV6-5; either TRBD1 or TRBD2 may fit D (6 bases each). The V and J ends lost 2 bases and 3 bases respectively, with 11 bases between them. The CDR3 sequence is 14 residues long. CDR1 is MNHEY, CDR2 SVGAGI, per germline. Written as DNA, the CDR3 is TGTGCCAGCAGTTACGGAGGAGGGGGCTACGAGCAGTACTTC. Its protein is CASSYGGGGYEQYF.

The chain recombines TRBV25-1 with TRBJ1-1; tentative D call: TRBD1 (6 bases). The germline V gene encodes CDR1 MGHDK and CDR2 SYGVNS. Trimming removed 3 bases from V and 1 base from J, with 15 bases in between. The length of the CDR3 is 16 residues. The CDR3: CASSELGAGPNTEAFF. The CDR3 region has the DNA TGTGCCAGCAGTGAGCTGGGGGCAGGGCCGAACACTGAAGCTTTCTTT.

This clone was recorded once. This chain connects TRBV20-1 to TRBJ2-3; possibly TRBD2 for D (5 bases). The CDR3 is 11 amino acids. With 6 bases removed from V and 5 bases from J, the gap between germline ends came to 9 bases. Germline values: CDR1 DFQATT, CDR2 SNEGSKA (reference sequence). CDR3 coding DNA: TGCAGTGCCGAGCGGAGAGATACGCAGTATTTT. Protein product: CSAERRDTQYF.

The genes are TRBV10-3 and TRBJ2-7; either TRBD1 or TRBD2 may fit D (5 bases each). Trimming took off 4 bases at V and 6 bases at J, with 22 bases between the two ends. Germline loops: CDR1 ENHRY, CDR2 SYGVKD. The CDR3 has 16 residues. The CDR3 here is CAISAASYGTSGEQYF. DNA for the CDR3: TGTGCCATCAGTGCCGCATCCTACGGGACCTCGGGCGAGCAGTACTTC.

The rearrangement joins TRBV18 to TRBJ2-4, with D hard to call. This CDR3 has 16 amino acids. Trimming cost V 3 bases and J 2 bases, with 14 bases left between them. In germline, CDR1 is KGHSH, CDR2 LQKENI. CDR3 sequence (DNA): TGTGCCAGCTCACCCCTGGACCGGGCCCCCAAAAACATTCAGTACTTC. Encoded protein: CASSPLDRAPKNIQYF.

The V call is TRBV30, the J call TRBJ1-5, with D unclear. Germline V CDR1 and CDR2: GTSNPN, SVGIG (reference sequence). This CDR3 has 15 residues. V was shortened by 3 bases and J by 3 bases, with 15 bases between the two germline ends. CDR3 loop: CAWRRAGSTNQPQHF. Written as DNA, the CDR3 is TGTGCCTGGAGACGTGCGGGTTCGACCAATCAGCCCCAGCATTTT.

The chain is built from TRBV19 and TRBJ1-5; 8 bases align to TRBD1. V lost 1 base, J lost 4 bases, and 3 bases stayed unmatched. This CDR3 is built from 15 residues. The germline CDR1 and CDR2 sequences are LNHDA and SQIVND (reference sequence). CDR3 DNA: TGTGCCAGTAGTATAGTGGGACAGGTGAATCAGCCCCAGCATTTT. Translation gives CASSIVGQVNQPQHF.

The genes are TRBV28 and TRBJ2-7; D is undetermined. V was cut by 5 bases and J by 4 bases, with 15 bases left in between. The CDR3 loop spans 14 amino acids. Germline loops: CDR1 MDHEN, CDR2 SYDVKM. DNA of the CDR3: TGTGCCAGCAGTACCCCACTGGGTGCGTACGAGCAGTACTTC. It yields the protein CASSTPLGAYEQYF.